A selection of T cell receptor beta chains follows, all from one sample in a study of T cell repertoires in cytomegalovirus infection. These TCRs' antigens remain unknown. MiXCR was run by TCRdb on the reads, yielding one entry per CDR3 protein. The table has some 920,000 distinct CDR3 sequences, approximately 32% seen once. The sample here was cultured CD8+ T cells from PBMCs, taken from culture after CMV antigen stimulation. The receptors derive from a human donor in good health (CMV status not recorded). Some clones in this sample may be carry-over from other donors' samples. CDR3s include the opening cysteine and the closing phenylalanine or tryptophan. D genes are given only for firm matches. Size tells how often a clone was seen (once, few, many) or the class of an expanded clone, and some rows leave it out.

d_call j_call v_call clone_size cdr3_nt cdr3_aa
TRBD1 TRBJ1-2 TRBV4-1 few TGCGCCAGCAGCCAATCTGGGACAGGGGAAGGCTACACCTTC CASSQSGTGEGYTF
TRBD1 TRBJ2-5 TRBV7-9 - TGTGCCAGCAGCTCGCCGACAGGGGGGTTGAAGACCCAGTACTTC CASSSPTGGLKTQYF
TRBD2 TRBJ2-1 TRBV11-2 - TGTGCCAGCAGCTTAGATTTGAGCGGGGGGTACCACAATGAGCAGTTCTTC CASSLDLSGGYHNEQFF
- TRBJ2-3 TRBV7-6 - TGTGCCAGCAGCTCAAGGGACCACACAGATACGCAGTATTTT CASSSRDHTDTQYF
TRBD2 TRBJ2-4 TRBV7-2 - TGTGCCAGCAGCTTAGGCGGGACTAGCGGGGGCTTAGGCAAAAACATTCAGTACTTC CASSLGGTSGGLGKNIQYF
- TRBJ2-6 TRBV4-3 - TGCGCCAGCAGCCCTAACAGGGGAGGGACCAACGTCCTGACTTTC CASSPNRGGTNVLTF
- TRBJ2-1 TRBV7-8 many TGTGCCAGCAGCCCGACGATATCCGGGAGCGATGAGCAGTTCTTC CASSPTISGSDEQFF
TRBD1 TRBJ2-1 TRBV9 - TGTGCCAGCAGCGTAGAGACAGGGCACGGCAATGAGCAGTTCTTC CASSVETGHGNEQFF
TRBD1 TRBJ1-6 TRBV4-2 - TGTGCCAGCAGGACCGCAGGGGGACGGTCACCCCTCCACTTT CASRTAGGRSPLHF
- TRBJ1-1 TRBV7-9 - TGTGCCAGCAGCCTCCCGAGGGGGGAGGAAGCTTTCTTT CASSLPRGEEAFF
TRBD1 TRBJ1-5 TRBV6-5 - TGTGCCAGCAGTTACGGGACAGGGTTCAATCAGCCCCAGCATTTT CASSYGTGFNQPQHF
TRBD1 TRBJ2-7 TRBV11-1 few TGTGCCAGCAGCTTAGCCTACGGGACAGGGGACTCCTACGAGCAGTACTTC CASSLAYGTGDSYEQYF
TRBD2 TRBJ2-3 TRBV7-9 few TGTGCCAGCAGCCCCCCGACTAGCGGGGGGCTCACAGATACGCAGTATTTT CASSPPTSGGLTDTQYF
- TRBJ1-5 TRBV7-8 - TGTGCCAGCAGGGCCCTTAGCAATCAGCCCCAGCATTTT CASRALSNQPQHF
- TRBJ2-5 TRBV14 - TGTGCCAGCAGCCAAGCACGGTTCCAAGAGACCCAGTACTTC CASSQARFQETQYF
TRBD2 TRBJ2-1 TRBV12-3/TRBV12-4 few TGTGCCAGCAGTTTTGTAGCGGGGGCCGGCTCCTACAATGAGCAGTTCTTC CASSFVAGAGSYNEQFF
TRBD2 TRBJ2-5 TRBV14 - TGTGCCAGCAGCCCTCAGCGGGGGCCCCGGCGGGAGACCCAGTACTTC CASSPQRGPRRETQYF
- TRBJ2-7 TRBV7-9 few TGTGCCAGCAGCCACTCGAGGGAGAGGATGGACGAGCAGTACTTC CASSHSRERMDEQYF
TRBD2 TRBJ2-3 TRBV20-1 - TGCAGTGCTAGGGGCCACCTAGCGGGGTTCACAGATACGCAGTATTTT CSARGHLAGFTDTQYF
- TRBJ1-2 TRBV2 - TGTGCCACTCCAAAGGGGACGGCGGGTGGCTACACCTTC CATPKGTAGGYTF
- TRBJ2-3 TRBV6-6 few TGTGCCAGCAGTTACTCTGGACCTATGGGGGCTAGCACAGATACGCAGTATTTT CASSYSGPMGASTDTQYF
TRBD2 TRBJ2-1 TRBV4-2 many TGTGCCAGCAGCCGACTAGCGGGGGCCTACAATGAGCAGTTCTTC CASSRLAGAYNEQFF
- TRBJ2-7 TRBV5-4 - TGTGCCAGTTTTTACAGGGAAGACGAGCAGTACTTC CASFYREDEQYF
- TRBJ1-6 TRBV7-6 few TGTGCCAGCAGCTTAGAATTGAGCGGTTCACCCCTCCACTTT CASSLELSGSPLHF
TRBD1 TRBJ1-5 TRBV15 many TGTGCCACCAGCAGTATCCGGGACAGCCTCTTTTTTCAGCATTTT CATSSIRDSLFFQHF
TRBD1 TRBJ1-5 TRBV4-1 - TGCGCCAGCAGCCAAGATGTAGGGGGCCGTCAGCCCCAGCATTTT CASSQDVGGRQPQHF
- TRBJ1-1 TRBV5-1 - TGCGCCAGCAGCCCACTAAATGCCGGGACGTACAACACTGAAGCTTTCTTT CASSPLNAGTYNTEAFF
- TRBJ1-1 TRBV7-8 - TGTGCCAGCAGCTTAGGACGTAAAGGGACCCCCTCCACTTTCTTT CASSLGRKGTPSTFF
TRBD2 TRBJ2-1 TRBV7-2 many TGTGCCAGCAGCTTAGGACCCCCCAGCGGGGGGGGAGGAGAGCAGTTCTTC CASSLGPPSGGGGEQFF
- TRBJ1-2 TRBV2 - TGTGCCAGCAATATGGGACCGGAGTTTGGCTATGGCTACACCTTC CASNMGPEFGYGYTF
TRBD1 TRBJ1-1 TRBV15 - TGTGCCACCAGCGCCCGGACAGGCCGGAACACTGAAGCTTTCTTT CATSARTGRNTEAFF
- TRBJ1-2 TRBV10-3 - TGTGCCATCAGTGCAAAGGGAGAGGGCGACTATGGCTACACCTTC CAISAKGEGDYGYTF
- TRBJ1-1 TRBV20-1 - TGCAGTGCTAGTGGCCCCGGAATGCGGTCGGCTTTCTTT CSASGPGMRSAFF
TRBD2 TRBJ2-2 TRBV6-1 - TGTGCCAGCAGTGATGGGGGGGTCGGCACCGGGGAGCTGTTTTTT CASSDGGVGTGELFF
- TRBJ2-3 TRBV12-3/TRBV12-4 - TGTGCCAGCACTCTCCCAGGGGCGGGCACAGATACGCAGTATTTT CASTLPGAGTDTQYF
- TRBJ2-1 TRBV4-1 few TGCGCCAGCAGACCCCACGTACAGGGTAGCTACAATGAGCAGTTCTTC CASRPHVQGSYNEQFF
- TRBJ2-3 TRBV5-4 few TGTGCCAGCAGAAATACCCAGGGTTGGTGGACAGATACGCAGTATTTT CASRNTQGWWTDTQYF
- TRBJ2-3 TRBV29-1 once TGCAGCGTCTCCCCGACAGGCCCAAGCACAGATACGCAGTATTTT CSVSPTGPSTDTQYF
TRBD1 TRBJ1-1 TRBV15 - TGTGCCACCAGCAGAAACAGGGGAGAAGCTTTCTTT CATSRNRGEAFF
- TRBJ2-3 TRBV7-6 many TGTGCCAGCAGCTTACCGCCGGCACGTCGGGGGTACACAGATACGCAGTATTTT CASSLPPARRGYTDTQYF
TRBD2 TRBJ2-4 TRBV7-6 - TGTGCCAGCCAATACGGGGGGGCCAAAAACATTCAGTACTTC CASQYGGAKNIQYF
- TRBJ1-5 TRBV6-5 - TGTGCCAACCAGTCGGGGGGCGGTCAGCCCCAGCATTTT CANQSGGGQPQHF
- TRBJ1-2 TRBV10-3 - TGTGCCATCGAAGGGGGAGGATCCTACGGCTACACCTTC CAIEGGGSYGYTF
- TRBJ1-4 TRBV28 - TGTGCCAGCAGCCCCCCAGCCCGACAGAAAGAAAAACTGTTTTTT CASSPPARQKEKLFF
TRBD1 TRBJ1-5 TRBV7-2 many TGTGCCAGCAGCAAAGATTCAAGGGGGCCTTATAGCAATCAGCCCCAGCATTTT CASSKDSRGPYSNQPQHF
TRBD1 TRBJ2-1 TRBV5-5 - TGTGCCAGCAGCTTGGGGGACAGGGTCAATGAGCAGTTCTTC CASSLGDRVNEQFF
- TRBJ1-1 TRBV6-1 few TGTGCCAGCAGGATATTGAACACTGAAGCTTTCTTT CASRILNTEAFF
- TRBJ2-7 TRBV7-6 few TGTGCCAGCACTTCCGGGACTTCTTCCTACGAGCAGTACTTC CASTSGTSSYEQYF
- TRBJ1-1 TRBV4-1 - TGCGCCAGCAGCCAGTCGGGACTCTGGAACACTGAAGCTTTCTTT CASSQSGLWNTEAFF
- TRBJ1-6 TRBV6-1 - TGTGCCAGCAGGGACGACGCATACTCCTATAATTCACCCCTCCACTTT CASRDDAYSYNSPLHF
- TRBJ2-3 TRBV19 - TGTGCCAGTAGTATAGGTCCCCTAGCTACTTGGACAGATACGCAGTATTTT CASSIGPLATWTDTQYF
- TRBJ2-1 TRBV19 - TGTGCCAGTAGTCCTCCGGATTACAGGGACAATGAGCAGTTCTTC CASSPPDYRDNEQFF